The following is a T cell receptor beta chain sequence with its context. Its antigen is undetermined. This record belongs to a study of T cell responses to AZD1222 COVID-19 vaccine. The V gene lost 4 bases and the J gene lost 2 bases, with 16 bases spanning the gap. CDR1 SGHDT and CDR2 YYEEEE come from the germline V gene. This CDR3 has 15 amino acids. Study outcomes and limitations: Per reports, nearly half of all spike-specific TCRs target regions that are unmutated in variants.

Produced via immunoSEQ multiplex PCR; TCRdb's table is partial and in-frame only. Altogether some 150,000 clones are present, about 82% being singletons, with the ten largest covering around 5.1%. This TCR was recovered from an adult who received the AZD1222 COVID-19 vaccine. This sample comprised peripheral blood, obtained 28 days after the second AZD1222 dose. The rearrangement joins TRBV5-6 to TRBJ2-7; D could derive from TRBD1 or TRBD2 (5 bases each). The CDR3 protein is CASSVYGAATYEQYF. The DNA of the CDR3 is TGTGCCAGCAGCGTTTACGGGGCTGCTACCTACGAGCAGTACTTC.